Listed below are T cell receptor beta chains from one sample, sequenced in a study of identical twins. TCRdb re-derived calls from the 5' RACE reads in MiXCR, one entry per CDR3 protein. The sample yields roughly 290,000 distinct CDR3 sequences, about 8.9% seen once. These same records also appear under a second study, on yellow fever vaccine responses in identical twins.

Sequences were obtained from memory (CD45RO+) T cells sorted from blood. These receptors all stem from a woman younger than 30 in good health. CDR3s include the opening cysteine and the closing phenylalanine or tryptophan. D genes are given only for firm matches. The listing skips clone size in some rows; elsewhere it reads once, few, many or a size class.

CDR3	DNA	length	J	V	size	D
CASSRQGGEQYF	TGTGCCAGCAGTCGACAGGGAGGCGAGCAGTACTTC	12	TRBJ2-7	TRBV27	NA	NA
CASSLSLWGTEAFF	TGCGCCAGCAGCTTATCTCTTTGGGGGACTGAAGCTTTCTTT	14	TRBJ1-1	TRBV5-1	NA	NA
CASSQGYLATNEQFF	TGTGCCAGCAGCCAAGGGTATCTAGCGACAAATGAGCAGTTCTTC	15	TRBJ2-1	TRBV3-1	many	NA
CATAQGADNQPQHF	TGTGCCACCGCCCAGGGGGCAGACAATCAGCCCCAGCATTTT	14	TRBJ1-5	TRBV10-3	medium-sized	TRBD1
CASSQETGVGNEQFF	TGCGCCAGCAGCCAGGAAACAGGGGTCGGCAATGAGCAGTTCTTC	15	TRBJ2-1	TRBV5-1	many	TRBD1
CASSYSSSGSSADTQYF	TGTGCCAGCAGTTACTCTTCTAGCGGGAGTTCAGCAGATACGCAGTATTTT	17	TRBJ2-3	TRBV6-5	few	TRBD2
CASRLAGGITDTQYF	TGTGCCAGCAGACTAGCGGGGGGAATCACAGATACGCAGTATTTT	15	TRBJ2-3	TRBV7-9	NA	TRBD2
CASSKRQGENGYTF	TGTGCCAGCAGCAAACGACAGGGAGAAAATGGCTACACCTTC	14	TRBJ1-2	TRBV13	NA	TRBD1
CSAEDGYTF	TGCAGCGCCGAGGATGGCTACACCTTC	9	TRBJ1-2	TRBV29-1	NA	NA
CASSLQGGYGYTF	TGTGCCAGCAGTTTACAGGGCGGGTATGGCTACACCTTC	13	TRBJ1-2	TRBV12-3/TRBV12-4	many	NA
CASSQGAVSGRKTSYEQYF	TGCGCCAGCAGCCAAGGGGCAGTTAGCGGGAGGAAAACCTCCTACGAGCAGTACTTC	19	TRBJ2-7	TRBV4-1	NA	TRBD2
CSSKRGTKQFF	TGCAGTTCCAAACGGGGGACCAAGCAGTTCTTC	11	TRBJ2-1	TRBV20-1	many	NA
CAISELGGSTEAFF	TGTGCCATCAGTGAATTAGGGGGGAGCACTGAAGCTTTCTTT	14	TRBJ1-1	TRBV10-3	many	NA
CASSPILPSGGVTDTQYF	TGTGCCAGCAGCCCAATCCTTCCTAGCGGGGGGGTCACAGATACGCAGTATTTT	18	TRBJ2-3	TRBV27	few	TRBD2
CASMTDNEKLFF	TGTGCCAGCATGACGGATAATGAAAAACTGTTTTTT	12	TRBJ1-4	TRBV2	few	NA
CASWRVTGELFF	TGTGCCAGCTGGCGGGTGACCGGGGAGCTGTTTTTT	12	TRBJ2-2	TRBV12-3/TRBV12-4	many	NA
CASSQSGTSVGETQYF	TGTGCCAGCAGCCAGAGCGGGACTAGCGTGGGAGAGACCCAGTACTTC	16	TRBJ2-5	TRBV4-2	many	TRBD2
CASSSQLDRVGANVLTF	TGTGCCAGTAGTTCCCAACTCGACAGGGTTGGGGCCAACGTCCTGACTTTC	17	TRBJ2-6	TRBV19	few	TRBD1
CASSVAFTGELFF	TGTGCCAGCAGCGTAGCTTTCACCGGGGAGCTGTTTTTT	13	TRBJ2-2	TRBV9	many	NA
CASSLGLAGGPRISYEQYF	TGTGCCAGCAGTTTAGGACTAGCGGGAGGGCCGAGGATTTCCTACGAGCAGTACTTC	19	TRBJ2-7	TRBV28	many	TRBD2
CASSWDGSGNTIYF	TGTGCCAGCAGTTGGGACGGGTCTGGAAACACCATATATTTT	14	TRBJ1-3	TRBV27	NA	NA
CASSPPWNTGELFF	TGTGCCAGCAGCCCCCCGTGGAACACCGGGGAGCTGTTTTTT	14	TRBJ2-2	TRBV7-6	NA	NA
CATSDASGALDTQYF	TGTGCCACCAGTGACGCAAGCGGCGCCTTAGATACGCAGTATTTT	15	TRBJ2-3	TRBV24-1	few	NA
CSVASLAGGENEQFF	TGCAGCGTCGCCAGTCTAGCGGGAGGGGAGAATGAGCAGTTCTTC	15	TRBJ2-1	TRBV29-1	many	TRBD2
CASSPPGAGYTDTQYF	TGTGCCAGCTCACCACCGGGGGCAGGGTACACAGATACGCAGTATTTT	16	TRBJ2-3	TRBV18	NA	NA
CASSPGTEETQYF	TGTGCCAGCAGCCCAGGGACTGAAGAGACCCAGTACTTC	13	TRBJ2-5	TRBV7-6	many	NA
CASSLRQTGTGELFF	TGTGCCAGCAGCTTGAGACAGACGGGCACCGGGGAGCTGTTTTTT	15	TRBJ2-2	TRBV11-2	NA	NA
CATWTSGRAAEQFF	TGTGCCACCTGGACTAGCGGGAGGGCCGCTGAGCAGTTCTTC	14	TRBJ2-1	TRBV27	few	TRBD2
CASSFPLPSGGHDNEQFF	TGTGCCAGCAGTTTCCCCCTCCCTAGCGGGGGGCATGACAATGAGCAGTTCTTC	18	TRBJ2-1	TRBV28	few	TRBD2
CASSLGNSGANVLTF	TGTGCCAGCAGCTTAGGAAACTCTGGGGCCAACGTCCTGACTTTC	15	TRBJ2-6	TRBV7-8	few	NA
CASSPGASGRGSEQFF	TGTGCCAGCAGCCCTGGGGCTAGCGGGAGAGGAAGTGAGCAGTTCTTC	16	TRBJ2-1	TRBV7-3	NA	TRBD2
CASSGQNTDTQYF	TGTGCCAGCAGCGGACAGAACACAGATACGCAGTATTTT	13	TRBJ2-3	TRBV28	many	NA
CASSLNLGEKLFF	TGTGCCAGCAGCTTAAACCTGGGGGAAAAACTGTTTTTT	13	TRBJ1-4	TRBV7-6	many	NA
CASSQVQVAGELFF	TGTGCCAGCAGCCAAGTACAGGTCGCAGGGGAGCTGTTTTTT	14	TRBJ2-2	TRBV3-1	NA	NA
CASSTRKRGPDNEQFF	TGTGCCAGCAGCACCCGCAAGCGGGGGCCCGACAATGAGCAGTTCTTC	16	TRBJ2-1	TRBV7-2	many	TRBD2
CASSALTSGYNNEQFF	TGTGCCAGCAGTGCCTTGACTAGCGGATATAACAATGAGCAGTTCTTC	16	TRBJ2-1	TRBV6-1	few	TRBD2
CASSDTGAGANVLTF	TGTGCCAGCAGCGATACAGGGGCAGGGGCCAACGTCCTGACTTTC	15	TRBJ2-6	TRBV2	NA	TRBD1
CASSSTSGGNTGELFF	TGCGCCAGCAGCTCGACTAGCGGGGGGAACACCGGGGAGCTGTTTTTT	16	TRBJ2-2	TRBV5-1	few	TRBD2
CASTLLAGKVPNEQFF	TGCGCCAGCACCTTACTAGCGGGTAAGGTCCCCAATGAGCAGTTCTTC	16	TRBJ2-1	TRBV5-1	many	TRBD2
CASSLRTALDYGYTF	TGTGCCAGCAGCCTACGGACAGCCCTTGACTATGGCTACACCTTC	15	TRBJ1-2	TRBV5-5	many	NA
CSARASGVRDTQYF	TGCAGTGCTAGAGCATCGGGGGTGAGGGATACGCAGTATTTT	14	TRBJ2-3	TRBV20-1	once	NA
CASRRDGLSSYEQYF	TGTGCCAGCAGGAGGGACGGATTGAGCTCCTACGAGCAGTACTTC	15	TRBJ2-7	TRBV6-1	NA	NA